The text below deals with one TCR beta chain. Its antigen is unidentified. Deletions cut 4 bases from V and 7 bases from J, with 16 bases between. This CDR3 contains 15 residues. The germline gives CDR1 LGHDT, CDR2 YNNKEL (reference sequence). The data belong to a study of vaccination effects on CD4 cells after COVID-19. Pools of viral peptides were used by the ViraFEST assay to expand antigen-specific CD4+ T cells ahead of sequencing. Isolation of CD4+ T cells took place after 10 days of culture. IL-2 medium took the place of half the medium on both days 3 and 7. Method: immunoSEQ multiplex PCR; TCRdb's copy keeps in-frame clones and lacks some. The table has tens of thousands of clones, roughly 80% seen once.

Sample: CD4+ T cells from PBMCs cultured with HCoV-229E spike peptides, taken before COVID-19 vaccination. This chain links TRBV3-1 (or the pseudogene TRBV3-2) with TRBJ1-4; possible D gene TRBD1, 5 bases. This receptor was obtained from a human donor who received a COVID-19 vaccine. The CDR3, as DNA: TGTGCCAGCAGCCCCCGGGGGACCGGCGGTGAAAAACTGTTTTTT. Amino acid sequence: CASSPRGTGGEKLFF.